The 25 T cell receptor beta chains below all came from one sample that was sequenced in a study of human T cells and chemical hapten exposure (dated by TCRdb to the early 2020s). Library prep was done by RACE. This sample was sequenced with a NextSeq 500. TCRdb ran its own pipeline on the public reads, namely fastp trimming at Q25 and MiXCR clone calling, and kept in-frame beta chains. When rows share a CDR3 protein, they turn into one entry using the most common DNA and genes. The sample table contains roughly 360,000 distinct CDR3 sequences; only one count was recorded for roughly 5% of them. In total, the top ten clones hold about 2.1% of the sample. Interpreted using the paper, the time point label stands for: patch test 1, 2 weeks after DPC sensitization. Explained via the paper, the treatment or condition label denotes: therapeutic diphenylcyclopropenone sensitization with weekly scalp DPC.

The sequenced sample was whole blood, obtained in connection with sensitization to the hapten diphenylcyclopropenone (DPC). The receptors were sampled from a woman aged 45-60 years with alopecia areata. Some clones in this sample may be carry-over from other donors' samples.

This clonotype was recorded many times. The gene calls are TRBV12-3 or TRBV12-4 and TRBJ1-5; a weak D match, TRBD1 (5 bases). This CDR3 spans 13 amino acids. V dropped 6 bases and J dropped 6 bases, with 12 bases sitting between them. The CDR3 DNA follows: TGTGCCAGCAGAGGACCGGGGGGTCAGCCCCAGCATTTT. It is translated as CASRGPGGQPQHF.

This clonotype was counted ten times or more. This chain links TRBV7-8 with TRBJ2-1, with 9 bases aligning to TRBD1. After removal of 5 bases from V and 10 bases from J, the junction contained 9 bases not matched to a gene. Per germline, CDR1 SGHVS and CDR2 FQNEAQ. CDR3 size: 14 residues. For the CDR3, the DNA is TGTGCCAGCAGCAGTAACAGGGGGCCCTTGGAGCAGTTCTTC. Translation: CASSSNRGPLEQFF.

The rearrangement joins TRBV20-1 to TRBJ2-7, with 9 bases matching TRBD2. Germline loops: CDR1 DFQATT, CDR2 SNEGSKA (reference sequence). The CDR3 has 13 amino acids. Trimming removed 6 bases from V and 4 bases from J; junction bases left unmatched: 7. Here the CDR3 reads CSARRLAGYEQYF. The CDR3 nucleotides read TGCAGTGCCCGCCGGCTAGCGGGATACGAGCAGTACTTC.

The V and J genes are TRBV12-3 or TRBV12-4 and TRBJ2-1, with D perhaps TRBD2 (5 bases). This CDR3 spans 12 amino acids. The germline V and J ends were trimmed by 5 bases and 10 bases, with 12 bases remaining between them. CDR3 sequence: CASSADYYEQFF. CDR3 sequence (DNA): TGTGCCAGCAGTGCAGACTATTACGAGCAGTTCTTC.

A word on this clonotype: Since a much larger clone is just one base distant, this may be a read error. The chain joins TRBV7-2 to TRBJ1-2; D remains ambiguous. This CDR3 is built from 9 residues. Germline V gives CDR1 SGHTA, CDR2 FQGNSA. CDR3 loop: CAGSPPDSF. The CDR3 bases are TGTGCCGGCAGCCCACCGGACTCCTTC.

This clonotype has just a few counts. The J gene is TRBJ2-5, the V gene TRBV2; TRBD2 agrees at 9 bases. The trim removed 8 bases at V and 2 bases at J, leaving 12 bases unmatched. CDR3 length: 16 amino acids. The germline CDR1 and CDR2 sequences are SNHLY and FYNNEI. CDR3 in amino acids: CASSPRGGGRQETQYF. DNA for the CDR3: TGTGCCAGCTCTCCGCGGGGGGGTGGTCGGCAAGAGACCCAGTACTTC.

This clonotype appeared many times. The chain has TRBV4-1 and TRBJ2-7, with 8 bases matching TRBD2. CDR1 and CDR2 (germline): MGHRA, YSYEKL. This CDR3 contains 17 residues. J was trimmed by 2 bases and V by 0 bases; bases with no gene match: 9. The CDR3 spells CASSQDNEGGGTYEQYF. The CDR3, as DNA: TGCGCCAGCAGCCAAGATAATGAGGGCGGGGGGACCTACGAGCAGTACTTC.

The V call is TRBV20-1, the J call TRBJ2-3; D is possibly TRBD2 (6 bases). Germline-derived CDR1 and CDR2 are DFQATT and SNEGSKA (reference sequence). V lost 3 bases and J lost 0, with 13 bases in between. The CDR3 is made up of 15 amino acids. The CDR3 reads CSARSGSGSTDTQYF. CDR3 DNA: TGCAGTGCTAGGTCGGGGAGCGGGAGCACAGATACGCAGTATTTT.

This clonotype was counted many times. The chain links TRBV7-9 to TRBJ1-1; D unclear. CDR3 length: 12 amino acids. Germline V gene sequence: CDR1 SEHNR, CDR2 FQNEAQ (reference sequence). CDR3 sequence: CALQRENTEAFF. The CDR3 DNA is TGTGCTCTACAGCGGGAGAACACTGAAGCTTTCTTT.

V is TRBV3-1 and J is TRBJ2-5, with 10 bases lining up with TRBD2. The CDR3 has 17 residues. The germline gives CDR1 LGHDT, CDR2 YNNKEL (reference sequence). The trim removed 0 bases at V and 5 bases at J, leaving 9 bases unmatched. The CDR3 protein is CASSQESGGAGGETQYF. Here the CDR3 DNA reads TGTGCCAGCAGCCAAGAAAGCGGGGGGGCCGGAGGGGAGACCCAGTACTTC.

This clonotype was counted many times. J is TRBJ2-3 and V is TRBV7-9, with TRBD2 matching over 12 bases. The J segment lost 5 bases and the V segment lost 5 bases, leaving 8 bases of the junction unmatched. This CDR3 comprises 16 residues. Germline loops: CDR1 SEHNR, CDR2 FQNEAQ (reference sequence). The CDR3 spells CASSEASGGARDTQYF. CDR3 nucleotide sequence: TGTGCCAGCAGCGAGGCTAGCGGGGGGGCGAGAGATACGCAGTATTTT.

This sequence joins TRBV29-1 and TRBJ2-5; 9 bases agree with TRBD2. Unmatched junction bases numbered 5, after V lost 8 bases and J lost 4 bases. The length of the CDR3 is 12 residues. CDR1 SQVTM and CDR2 ANQGSEA come from the germline V gene. This chain's CDR3 is CSSERGAETQYF. The CDR3 nucleotides are TGCAGCAGTGAGCGGGGGGCAGAGACCCAGTACTTC.

This clonotype has ten or more counts. CDR3 sequence reads: CASSGTGVGLGEQFF. CDR3 bases: TGTGCCAGCTCCGGGACAGGGGTAGGTCTCGGTGAGCAGTTCTTC. The rearrangement links TRBV18 to TRBJ2-1, with 10 bases aligning to TRBD1. The junction had 11 bases not matched to a gene; V was cut back by 6 bases and J by 9 bases. Looked up from germline, CDR1 is KGHSH and CDR2 is LQKENI. This CDR3 has 15 amino acids.

Many counts were recorded for this clonotype. CDR3 coding DNA: TGTGCCAGCAAGGGGTGGACAGATACGCAGTATTTT. Its protein product is CASKGWTDTQYF. V is TRBV27 and J is TRBJ2-3, with D possibly TRBD1 on 5 matching bases. This CDR3 comprises 12 residues. Germline V gene sequence: CDR1 MNHEY, CDR2 SMNVEV (reference sequence). Trimming took 7 bases from V and 3 from J, leaving 8 bases between them.

A few counts support this clonotype. The chain joins TRBV5-1 to TRBJ2-1; D ambiguous. Per germline, CDR1 SGHRS and CDR2 YFSETQ. V lost 3 bases and J lost 8, with 9 bases in between. CDR3 length: 12 residues. The CDR3 nucleotides are TGCGCCAGCAGCTCGATTGCATATGAGCAGTTCTTC. Residues: CASSSIAYEQFF.

The table lists this clonotype with many counts. The rearrangement uses TRBV7-8 and TRBJ1-1; TRBD1 matches 8 bases. Trimming removed 5 bases from V and 1 base from J; junction bases left unmatched: 6. Germline CDR1 is SGHVS and CDR2 is FQNEAQ. The CDR3 is 15 residues long. As DNA, the CDR3 is TGTGCCAGCAGCCCCGGAGGGACAGGGAACACTGAAGCTTTCTTT. Its protein is CASSPGGTGNTEAFF.

This clonotype was found many times. One end of the junction is discordant with germline, which a read error may explain. The genes are TRBV20-1 and TRBJ2-7; D unresolved. Germline CDR1 and CDR2: DFQATT and SNEGSKA (reference sequence). This CDR3 contains 14 residues. CDR3 sequence: CSARVQDMTYEQYF. CDR3 DNA: TGCAGTGCTAGAGTTCAGGATATGACCTATGAGCAGTACTTC.

The chain uses TRBV27 and TRBJ1-5, with 9 nucleotides matching TRBD1. The CDR3 totals 13 residues. Germline V lookup: CDR1 MNHEY, CDR2 SMNVEV (reference sequence). The trim removed 8 bases at V and 7 bases at J, leaving 6 bases unmatched. The CDR3 DNA sequence: TGTGCCAGCGGCAGGGGACAGGGCCAGCCCCAGCATTTT. Residues: CASGRGQGQPQHF.

This clonotype was detected a few times. The chain employs TRBV30 and TRBJ2-1; possible D gene TRBD2, 5 bases. The germline CDR1 and CDR2 sequences are GTSNPN and SVGIG (reference sequence). Trimming cost V 4 bases and J 2 bases, with 15 bases left between them. This CDR3 comprises 15 residues. CDR3 sequence reads: CAWTPGMSPYNEQFF. The CDR3 region has the DNA TGTGCCTGGACCCCCGGGATGTCTCCCTACAATGAGCAGTTCTTC.

This clonotype was detected many times. The CDR3, as DNA: TGTGCCAGCAGTATCGGGAGTCTCAATGAGCAGTTCTTC. Amino acid sequence: CASSIGSLNEQFF. This chain uses TRBV5-6 with TRBJ2-1, with D possibly TRBD2 on 6 matching bases. The CDR3 runs 13 residues. Per the germline V gene, CDR1 is SGHDT and CDR2 is YYEEEE. V lost 5 bases and J 6 bases, leaving 12 bases between the germline ends.

Worth noting for this clonotype: Just one base apart from a much larger clone, this may be a read error. J is TRBJ2-3 and V is TRBV29-1, with 11 positions matching TRBD2. Germline loops: CDR1 SQVTM, CDR2 ANQGSEA. The CDR3 is 15 residues long. DNA of the CDR3: TGCAGCGCGGATGATAGCGGGAGGGAACCAGATACGCAGAATTTT. The encoded protein is CSADDSGREPDTQNF.

This clonotype was detected ten times or more. V and J are TRBV20-1 and TRBJ2-3; maybe TRBD2 (5 bases). The CDR3 runs 16 residues. Between the trimmed V and J ends, which lost 4 bases and 0 bases, there was a span of 17 bases. From germline, CDR1 is DFQATT and CDR2 SNEGSKA (reference sequence). In DNA form, the CDR3 reads TGCAGTGCTACCGACTACCTTATTACCAGCACAGATACGCAGTATTTT. It translates to CSATDYLITSTDTQYF.

This clonotype has a count of ten or more. The chain recombines TRBV7-8 with TRBJ2-7; D is unresolved. The CDR3 is made up of 14 amino acids. Trimming removed 2 bases at V and 7 bases at J, with 15 bases between. CDR1 SGHVS and CDR2 FQNEAQ come from the germline V gene. This CDR3 is CASSLWLDPSEQYF. The CDR3 DNA is TGTGCCAGCAGCTTATGGTTAGACCCGAGTGAGCAGTACTTC.

This clonotype was counted ten times or more. CDR3: CSASDAGGLPEQYF. The CDR3 DNA follows: TGCAGTGCTAGCGACGCCGGGGGTCTACCCGAGCAGTACTTC. The chain uses TRBV20-1 and TRBJ2-7; tentative D call: TRBD2 (6 bases). This CDR3 is built from 14 residues. V lost 3 bases to trimming and J lost 6 bases, with 18 bases between them. In germline, CDR1 is DFQATT, CDR2 SNEGSKA (reference sequence).

The V call is TRBV5-5, the J call TRBJ2-7; D gene uncertain. The germline CDR1 and CDR2 sequences are SGHKS and YYEKEE (reference sequence). CDR3 length equals 16 residues. V lost 4 bases and J 6 bases, leaving 23 bases between the germline ends. CDR3 protein: CASSKEPAHDLREQYF. CDR3 bases: TGTGCCAGCAGCAAAGAGCCGGCCCACGACCTACGCGAGCAGTACTTC.